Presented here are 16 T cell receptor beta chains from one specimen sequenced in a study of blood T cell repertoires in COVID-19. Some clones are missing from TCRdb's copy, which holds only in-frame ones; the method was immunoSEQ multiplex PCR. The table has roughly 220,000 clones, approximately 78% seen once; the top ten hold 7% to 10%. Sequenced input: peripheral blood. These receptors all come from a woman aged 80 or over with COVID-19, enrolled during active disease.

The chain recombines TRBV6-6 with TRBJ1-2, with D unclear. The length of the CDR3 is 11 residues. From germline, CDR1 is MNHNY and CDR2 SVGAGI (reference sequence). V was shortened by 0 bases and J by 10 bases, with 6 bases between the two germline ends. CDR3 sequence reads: CASSYSSAYTF. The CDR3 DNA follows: TGTGCCAGCAGTTACTCGAGCGCCTACACCTTC.

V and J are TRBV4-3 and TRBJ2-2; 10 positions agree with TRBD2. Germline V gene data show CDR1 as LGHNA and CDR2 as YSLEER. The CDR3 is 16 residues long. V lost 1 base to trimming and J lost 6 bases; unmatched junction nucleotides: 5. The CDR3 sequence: CASSQGAGGPPGELFF. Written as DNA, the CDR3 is TGCGCCAGCAGCCAAGGAGCGGGAGGGCCACCCGGGGAGCTGTTTTTT.

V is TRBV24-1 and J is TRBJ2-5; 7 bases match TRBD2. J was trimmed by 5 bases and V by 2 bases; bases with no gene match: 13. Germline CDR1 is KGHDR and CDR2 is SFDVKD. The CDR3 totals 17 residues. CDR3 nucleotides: TGTGCCACCAGTGATTCGACCCGCGGGAGATGGGGGGAGACCCAGTACTTC. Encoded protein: CATSDSTRGRWGETQYF.

The CDR3 reads CSVERREADEQFF. The DNA of the CDR3 is TGCAGCGTTGAACGGCGGGAGGCTGATGAGCAGTTCTTC. The J gene is TRBJ2-1, the V gene TRBV29-1, with 8 bases fitting TRBD2. Germline loops: CDR1 SQVTM, CDR2 ANQGSEA. The CDR3 consists of 13 residues. V gave up 2 bases and J gave up 8 bases; unmatched junction bases: 5.

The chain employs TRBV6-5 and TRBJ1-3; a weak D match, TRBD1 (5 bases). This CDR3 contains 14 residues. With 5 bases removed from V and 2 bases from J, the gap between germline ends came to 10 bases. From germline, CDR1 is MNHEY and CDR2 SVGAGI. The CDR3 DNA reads TGTGCCAGCAGTCTCCAGGGTACTGGAAACACCATATATTTT. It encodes CASSLQGTGNTIYF.

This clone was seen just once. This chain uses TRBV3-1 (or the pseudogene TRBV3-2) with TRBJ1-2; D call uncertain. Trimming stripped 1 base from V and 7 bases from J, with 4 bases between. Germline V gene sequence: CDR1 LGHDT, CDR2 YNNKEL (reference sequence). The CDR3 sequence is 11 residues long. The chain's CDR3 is CASSQGGGYTF. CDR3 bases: TGTGCCAGCAGCCAAGGAGGTGGCTACACCTTC.

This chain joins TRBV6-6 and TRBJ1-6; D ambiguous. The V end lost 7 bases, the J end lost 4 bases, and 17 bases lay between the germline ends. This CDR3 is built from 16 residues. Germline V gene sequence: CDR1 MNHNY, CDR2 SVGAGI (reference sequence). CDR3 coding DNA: TGTGCCAGCAATAACCCAGCGCGGGGTTATAATTCACCCCTCCACTTT. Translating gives CASNNPARGYNSPLHF.

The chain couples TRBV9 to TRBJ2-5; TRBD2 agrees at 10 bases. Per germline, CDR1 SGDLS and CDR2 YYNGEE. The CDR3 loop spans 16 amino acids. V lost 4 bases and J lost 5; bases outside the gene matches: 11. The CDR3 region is CASSPTSGNGLETQYF. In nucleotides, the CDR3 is TGTGCCAGCAGCCCCACTAGCGGGAATGGATTGGAGACCCAGTACTTC.

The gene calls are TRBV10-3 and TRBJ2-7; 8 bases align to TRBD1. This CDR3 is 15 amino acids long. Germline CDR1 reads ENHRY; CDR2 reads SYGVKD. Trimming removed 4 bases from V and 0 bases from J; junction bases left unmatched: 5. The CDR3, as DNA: TGTGCCATCAGTGGTTCCGGGACAGGCTCCTACGAGCAGTACTTC. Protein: CAISGSGTGSYEQYF.

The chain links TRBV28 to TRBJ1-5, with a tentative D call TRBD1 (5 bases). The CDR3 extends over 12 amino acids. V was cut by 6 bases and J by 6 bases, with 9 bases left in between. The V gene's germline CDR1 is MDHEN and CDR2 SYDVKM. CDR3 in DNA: TGTGCCAGCAGCACAGGACCTCAGCCCCAGCATTTT. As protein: CASSTGPQPQHF.

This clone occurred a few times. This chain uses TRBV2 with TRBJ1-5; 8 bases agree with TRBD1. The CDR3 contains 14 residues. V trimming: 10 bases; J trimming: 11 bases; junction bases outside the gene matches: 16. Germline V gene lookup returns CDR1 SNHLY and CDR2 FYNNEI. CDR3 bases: TGTGCCACTTCGAGGGAAATTACAGGGGGGACCCAGCATTTT. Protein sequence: CATSREITGGTQHF.

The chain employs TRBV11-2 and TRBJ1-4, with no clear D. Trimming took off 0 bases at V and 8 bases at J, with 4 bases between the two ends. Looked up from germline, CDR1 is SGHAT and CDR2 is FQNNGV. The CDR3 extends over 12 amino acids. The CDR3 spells CASSLDSEKLFF. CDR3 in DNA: TGTGCCAGCAGCTTAGATTCGGAAAAACTGTTTTTT.

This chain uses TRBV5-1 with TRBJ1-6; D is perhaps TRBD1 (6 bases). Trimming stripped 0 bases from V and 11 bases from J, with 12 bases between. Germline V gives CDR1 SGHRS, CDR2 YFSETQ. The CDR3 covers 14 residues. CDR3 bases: TGCGCCAGCAGCTTGGAGGGTAGGGGGACACCCCTCCACTTT. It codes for CASSLEGRGTPLHF. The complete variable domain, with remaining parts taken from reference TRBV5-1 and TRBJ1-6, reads KAGVTQTPRYLIKTRGQQVTLSCSPISGHRSVSWYQQTPGQGLQFLFEYFSETQRNKGNFPGRFSGRQFSNSRSEMNVSTLELGDSALYLCASSLEGRGTPLHFGNGTRLTVT.

In nucleotides, the CDR3 is TGTGCCAGCAGTCGAACGGATGAGCAGTTCTTC. Residues: CASSRTDEQFF. The V and J genes are TRBV12-3 or TRBV12-4 and TRBJ2-1, with D unclear. This CDR3 has 11 amino acids. V gave up 5 bases and J gave up 8 bases, with 7 bases separating them.

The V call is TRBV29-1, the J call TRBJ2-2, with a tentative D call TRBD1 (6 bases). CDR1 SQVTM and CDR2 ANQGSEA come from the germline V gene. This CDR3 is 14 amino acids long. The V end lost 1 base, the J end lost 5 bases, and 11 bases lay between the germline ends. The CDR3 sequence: CSVEGYQGTGELFF. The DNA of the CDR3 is TGCAGCGTTGAAGGGTACCAGGGGACCGGGGAGCTGTTTTTT.

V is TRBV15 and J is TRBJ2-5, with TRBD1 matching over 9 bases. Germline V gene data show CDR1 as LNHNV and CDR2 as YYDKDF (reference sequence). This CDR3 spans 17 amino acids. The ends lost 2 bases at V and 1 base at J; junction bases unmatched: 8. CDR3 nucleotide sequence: TGTGCCACCAGCAGACCGACAGGGGGGGCCTTCCAAGAGACCCAGTACTTC. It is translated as CATSRPTGGAFQETQYF.